This T cell receptor (beta chain) was captured by sequencing in a study of shared clonotypes between healthy human individuals (TCRdb year 2020). The study in broad terms: The cohort included a few men and a couple of women between 18 and 49 years of age. Leukapheresis yielded between about 0.94 and 9 billion PBMCs per donor. For each donor, CD4 naive and CD4 memory were each given three plates, CD8 naive was given two plates, and CD8 memory was given one plate. To increase sequencing depth and limit assay-specific biases, TCR repertoire library preparation and sequencing were carried out by different laboratories using diverse techniques. To estimate repertoire size and how much clonotypes are shared between individuals, the study performed deep sequencing of blood TCR repertoires from roughly five healthy adults. The research as a whole found: Across a handful of donors, roughly 5.4% of naive CD4, approximately 4% of naive CD8, approximately 2.5% of memory CD4, and about 0.44% of memory CD8 clonotypes were shared. Larger estimated clonotype richness was generally found for naive subsets than for memory subsets. Compared with non-shared clonotypes, the clonotypes found in all four sorted-subset donors had higher generation probabilities. Even with the large sequencing depth, rarefaction of the sorted-subset datasets indicated that sequencing was incomplete. The small number of donors limited the genetic and exposure-history diversity represented. Based on pairwise subsampling, the degree of clonotype sharing among donors was expected to be affected by sequencing depth. Only blood was sampled, and tissue TCR repertoires likely differ from those in blood.

The donors were healthy, HIV-negative adults who had no recently reported acute infections or vaccinations. Every donor was a Caucasian adult living in Nashville, Tennessee, USA. CD4+ T cells were enriched by magnetic negative selection, after which naive cells were positively selected on CD45RA and the negative fraction was taken as the memory subset. Blood was obtained by leukapheresis, after which PBMCs were separated by Ficoll-Histopaque density gradient centrifugation and cryopreserved in liquid nitrogen vapor phase. Purity and quantity of every magnetically sorted T cell population were checked by analytical flow cytometry. From each sorted fraction, genomic DNA was isolated and quantified by UV absorbance on a Nanodrop 2000c. Using the deep immunoSEQ assay, TCR CDR3 regions were amplified from genomic DNA by multiplex PCR. Extracted genomic DNA from each cell subset was spread evenly across all wells of several immunoSEQ 96-well plates, with each plate serving as a replicate. For sorted subsets, around 200 ng genomic DNA, equal to tens of thousands of T cell genomes, was loaded into each replicate PCR. Purified libraries were measured with a Qubit 3.0 fluorometer, size-checked on a Bioanalyzer 2100, and measured again with the KAPA Library Quantification kit. Every immunoSEQ 96-well plate was sequenced on a separate single-read 150-cycle Illumina NextSeq 550 flow cell. The authors' analysis ran thus. The immunoSEQ output contained only junctional sequences without quality scores, so filtering could not match that applied to full-length reads. To assign V/J genes and CDR3, sequences were annotated against IMGT germline references using PyIR, a Python wrapper for IgBLAST v1.9. Reads were filtered out if the reads had weak V/J assignments (E-value above 1e-6), no CDR3, stop codons, out-of-frame junctions, or ambiguous translated residues. V3J clonotypes were defined by identical inferred V gene, J gene, and CDR3 amino acid sequence. To compute the percentage overlap between repertoires, the number of shared unique clonotypes was divided by the size of the smaller repertoire. RTK rarefaction, the Chao1 estimator, and Recon v2.1 estimates of unobserved clonotypes were used to assess repertoire richness. Generation probabilities were computed with OLGA for all TCRbeta clonotypes obtained by the gDNA method from four donors. TCRdb re-hosts the immuneACCESS table, in-frame sequences only. Its copies lack some clones; in the studies checked, an unresolved V gene accounts for under half of them, and the cause for the rest is not known. V and J calls plus clone size are reproduced from that table; the DNA served to infer D and trimming. Across this sample there are about 2.4 million clones, with 90% to 95% seen only once. More than 0.35% of the sample is taken by the ten largest.

Trimmed from V: 4 bases; trimmed from J: 0 bases; junction bases lacking a gene match: 6. Via the germline V gene, CDR1 is SGHRS and CDR2 YFSETQ. Measured from the cysteine to the phenylalanine, the CDR3 is 15 residues long. This entry keeps only the CDR3 DNA: 45 bases, framed from base 1. This clone was seen just once. The specificity of this receptor is unknown. No base quality values were provided; no much bigger clone lies one nucleotide off. The sequence links TRBV5-1 to TRBJ1-2; 7 junctional bases match TRBD1. The sequence was collected from a man younger than 30 in good health. Some clones in this sample may be carry-over from other donors' samples. The sample consisted of naive CD4+ T cells from PBMCs. Interpreted using the paper, the cell subset or site label stands for: CD45RA+ positively selected. The CDR3 reads CASSLGTAANYGYTF. The DNA reads as follows: TGCGCCAGCAGCCTGGGGACAGCAGCTAACTATGGCTACACCTTC.